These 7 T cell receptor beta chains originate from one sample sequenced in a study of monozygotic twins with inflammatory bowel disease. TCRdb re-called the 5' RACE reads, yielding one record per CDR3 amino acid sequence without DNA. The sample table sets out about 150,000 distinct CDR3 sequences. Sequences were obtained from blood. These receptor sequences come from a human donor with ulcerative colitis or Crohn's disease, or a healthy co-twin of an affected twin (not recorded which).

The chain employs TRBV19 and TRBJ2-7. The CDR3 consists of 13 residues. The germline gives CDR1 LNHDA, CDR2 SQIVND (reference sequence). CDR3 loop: CASSVLNRYEQYF.

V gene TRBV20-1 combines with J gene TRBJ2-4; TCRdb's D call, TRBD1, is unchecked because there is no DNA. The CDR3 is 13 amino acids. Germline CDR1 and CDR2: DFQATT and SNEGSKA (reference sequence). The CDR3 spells CSASVTGMGIQYF.

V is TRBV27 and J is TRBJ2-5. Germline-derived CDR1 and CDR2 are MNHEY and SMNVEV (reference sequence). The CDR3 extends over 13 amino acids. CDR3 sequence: CASSLSDGETQYF.

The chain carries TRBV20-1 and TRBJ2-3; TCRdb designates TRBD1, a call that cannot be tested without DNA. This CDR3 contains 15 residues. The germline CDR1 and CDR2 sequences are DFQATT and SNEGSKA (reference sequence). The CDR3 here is CSVTGQGVLTDTQYF.

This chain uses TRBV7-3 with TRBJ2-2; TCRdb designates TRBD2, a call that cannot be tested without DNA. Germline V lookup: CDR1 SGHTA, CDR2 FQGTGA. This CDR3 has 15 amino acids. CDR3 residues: CASSLDGRAVGELFF.

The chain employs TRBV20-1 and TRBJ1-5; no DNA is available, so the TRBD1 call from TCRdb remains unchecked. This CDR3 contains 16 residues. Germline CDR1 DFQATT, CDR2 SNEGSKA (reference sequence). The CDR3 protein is CSARGGTGGWGQPQHF.

The chain's CDR3 is CASSYGRLNTEAFF. This chain links TRBV6-5 with TRBJ1-1. Germline CDR1 reads MNHEY; CDR2 reads SVGAGI. The CDR3 consists of 14 residues.